This T cell receptor beta chain was captured in a study of regulatory T cells in long-lasting Graves disease. Arm-PCR of CDR3 regions and iRepertoire HTBI primers were used to build TCR beta libraries. TCRdb reprocessed the multiplex PCR reads with MiXCR, giving one entry per CDR3 protein. Among about 540,000 distinct CDR3 sequences listed, about 13% were seen once. This clonotype was found a few times. The V end lost 5 bases, the J end lost 4 bases, and 8 bases lay between the germline ends. CDR1 is GTSNPN and CDR2 is SVGIG in the germline V gene (reference sequence). The CDR3 sequence is 11 residues long. Time point specified: newly diagnosed GD, antithyroid drugs for less than 3 months. The TCR library was made from RNA that had been extracted from PBMCs in TRIzol. This sample also belongs to another study, concerning T cells in Graves' hyperthyroidism and ophthalmopathy.

The clonotype comes from a man aged 30 to 39 with Graves disease. This specimen was peripheral blood mononuclear cells (PBMCs), taken at new diagnosis, from a patient treated with antithyroid drugs. V gene TRBV30 combines with J gene TRBJ1-2; possible D gene TRBD1, 5 bases. CDR3 residues: CAWVGPYGYTF. The CDR3, as DNA: TGTGCCTGGGTGGGGCCCTATGGCTACACCTTC.